The 30 T cell receptor beta chains given below trace back to one sample, sequenced in a study of Ad26.COV2.S vaccination and SARS-CoV-2 variants. The treatment: 15 to 20 received Ad26.COV2.S at low or high dose, single or two shots; 5 received placebo; per-sample allocation not given. The samples were gathered on day 63 after the first injection of vaccine or placebo. The method was immunoSEQ multiplex PCR; TCRdb's version includes in-frame clones alone and lacks a portion of them. The repertoire consists of about 420,000 clones, with roughly 90% occurring once and the leading ten covering 3.6%. The specimen comprised peripheral blood, sampled in a trial of Ad26.COV2.S vaccine versus placebo. These TCRs come from a person aged 18 to 59 who received the Ad26.COV2.S COVID-19 vaccine or a placebo.

The chain carries TRBV30 and TRBJ1-1; D gene ambiguous. The CDR3 spans 13 residues. The germline gives CDR1 GTSNPN, CDR2 SVGIG (reference sequence). V was trimmed by 4 bases and J by 5 bases, leaving 14 bases between them. The CDR3 sequence: CAWMRRASTEAFF. CDR3 DNA: TGTGCCTGGATGAGACGTGCGTCGACTGAAGCTTTCTTT.

V is TRBV11-1 and J is TRBJ1-1; 8 positions agree with TRBD1. The length of the CDR3 is 15 residues. The trim removed 4 bases at V and 4 bases at J, leaving 8 bases unmatched. Germline CDR1 is SGHAT and CDR2 is FQDESV (reference sequence). The CDR3 DNA sequence: TGTGCCAGCAGCTCGCACCCGGGACAGGTCACTGAAGCTTTCTTT. The encoded protein is CASSSHPGQVTEAFF.

The chain couples TRBV28 to TRBJ1-2; possibly TRBD1 for D (6 bases). Germline V CDR1 and CDR2: MDHEN, SYDVKM. This CDR3 has 14 residues. V was trimmed by 6 bases and J by 3 bases, leaving 14 bases between them. CDR3 DNA sequence: TGTGCCAGCAGCCCGATCAGGGGCTACTATGGCTACACCTTC. Translation gives CASSPIRGYYGYTF.

This chain links TRBV6-2 or TRBV6-3 with TRBJ2-7; D perhaps matches TRBD1 (5 bases). Trimming removed 2 bases from V and 3 bases from J, with 20 bases in between. This CDR3 is 17 amino acids long. CDR1 MNHEY and CDR2 SVGEGT come from the germline V gene. The CDR3 here is CASSYPLEGPTDYEQYF. DNA of the CDR3: TGTGCCAGCAGTTACCCACTTGAAGGACCGACAGACTACGAGCAGTACTTC.

V and J are TRBV6-2 or TRBV6-3 and TRBJ2-6; no definite D call. The ends were cut back, 0 bases at V and 5 bases at J, with 11 bases in the middle. The CDR3 is 16 amino acids. CDR1 is MNHEY, CDR2 SVGEGT, per germline. The CDR3 spells CASSYSNPLWANVLTF. The DNA of the CDR3 is TGTGCCAGCAGTTACTCGAACCCACTCTGGGCCAACGTCCTGACTTTC.

This clone showed up just once. V gene TRBV20-1 combines with J gene TRBJ2-7; D may be TRBD1 (5 bases). The CDR3 spans 11 residues. Per germline, CDR1 DFQATT and CDR2 SNEGSKA (reference sequence). Trimming stripped 6 bases from V and 3 bases from J, with 9 bases between. CDR3 sequence reads: CSAPDSYEQYF. The CDR3 DNA follows: TGCAGTGCCCCCGACAGCTACGAGCAGTACTTC.

Only one count was recorded for this clone. The chain carries TRBV28 and TRBJ1-5, with unresolved D. Germline V gene lookup returns CDR1 MDHEN and CDR2 SYDVKM. V was clipped by 7 bases and J by 1 base, with 14 bases between them. This CDR3 comprises 15 residues. This chain's CDR3 is CASTLGWESNQPQHF. As DNA, the CDR3 is TGTGCCAGCACCCTTGGCTGGGAGAGCAATCAGCCCCAGCATTTT.

The chain recombines TRBV7-2 with TRBJ2-7; D remains unclear. CDR3 length: 15 residues. Germline loops: CDR1 SGHTA, CDR2 FQGNSA. Trimming removed 0 bases from V and 0 bases from J, with 9 bases in between. CDR3 protein: CASSLAVGYSYEQYF. Written as DNA, the CDR3 is TGTGCCAGCAGCTTAGCGGTTGGGTACTCCTACGAGCAGTACTTC.

V usage is TRBV2 and J usage is TRBJ2-1; either TRBD1 or TRBD2 may fit D (5 bases each). The CDR3 has 16 residues. In germline, CDR1 is SNHLY, CDR2 FYNNEI. Trimming removed 6 bases at V and 2 bases at J, with 17 bases between. This CDR3 is CASRFGTASAYNEQFF. Here the CDR3 DNA reads TGTGCCAGCAGGTTCGGGACGGCGAGTGCCTACAATGAGCAGTTCTTC.

The genes are TRBV7-3 and TRBJ2-1, with D hard to call. The CDR3 covers 15 residues. The germline CDR1 and CDR2 sequences are SGHTA and FQGTGA. The V end lost 6 bases, the J end lost 0 bases, and 12 bases lay between the germline ends. This CDR3 reads CASRLDSSSYNEQFF. CDR3 bases: TGTGCCAGCAGGCTAGACTCCAGCTCCTACAATGAGCAGTTCTTC. The full variable domain, with the rest looked up from reference TRBV7-3 and TRBJ2-1, is GAGVSQTPSNKVTEKGKYVELRCDPISGHTALYWYRQSLGQGPEFLIYFQGTGAADDSGLPNDRFFAVRPEGSVSTLKIQRTERGDSAVYLCASRLDSSSYNEQFFGPGTRLTVL.

J is TRBJ2-7 and V is TRBV4-3; D is ambiguous. CDR1 and CDR2 from the germline V gene are LGHNA and YSLEER. With 4 bases removed from V and 1 base from J, the gap between germline ends came to 11 bases. This CDR3 is 14 amino acids long. Here the CDR3 reads CASSPSGRSYEQYF. The CDR3 nucleotides are TGCGCCAGCAGCCCCTCGGGCAGGTCCTACGAGCAGTACTTC.

This rearrangement joins TRBV11-2 to TRBJ2-7; D is uncertain. Trimming shortened V by 5 bases and J by 2 bases, and 7 bases separated the two germline ends. This CDR3 is 12 amino acids long. CDR1 and CDR2 from the germline V gene are SGHAT and FQNNGV. Here the CDR3 DNA reads TGTGCCAGCAGCCCCTTAACCTACGAGCAGTACTTC. Residues: CASSPLTYEQYF.

The chain links TRBV9 to TRBJ2-2; D might be TRBD1 (6 bases). The V end was cut by 7 bases, the J end by 1 base, with 11 bases between. CDR1 is SGDLS, CDR2 YYNGEE, per germline. CDR3 length: 14 amino acids. CDR3 sequence (DNA): TGTGCCAGCGGACCACAGGGGAACACCGGGGAGCTGTTTTTT. This sequence encodes CASGPQGNTGELFF.

In regard to this clone: The sample contains more than one DNA sequence encoding this CDR3. The chain uses TRBV19 and TRBJ2-7; the match to TRBD1 covers 8 bases. Germline trimming cut 5 bases from V and 2 bases from J; bases unmatched to any gene: 2. From germline, CDR1 is LNHDA and CDR2 SQIVND (reference sequence). CDR3 length: 13 amino acids. This CDR3 reads CASSPGQAYEQYF. CDR3 coding DNA: TGTGCCAGTAGTCCGGGACAGGCCTACGAGCAGTACTTC.

This rearrangement joins TRBV3-1 (or the pseudogene TRBV3-2) to TRBJ1-1, with 7 bases fitting TRBD1. The CDR3 has 13 amino acids. Looked up from germline, CDR1 is LGHDT and CDR2 is YNNKEL (reference sequence). The ends lost 4 bases at V and 3 bases at J; junction bases unmatched: 2. DNA of the CDR3: TGTGCCAGCAGCCCACAGGGGTACACTGAAGCTTTCTTT. Its protein product is CASSPQGYTEAFF.

V and J are TRBV10-2 and TRBJ2-2, with 10 nucleotides matching TRBD1. V was clipped by 2 bases and J by 1 base; unmatched bases: 4. Germline CDR1 is WSHSY and CDR2 is SAAADI. There are 17 residues in the CDR3. The CDR3 protein is CASSELGTGVNTGELFF. The CDR3 coding sequence is TGCGCCAGCAGTGAGCTCGGGACAGGGGTGAACACCGGGGAGCTGTTTTTT.

CDR3 in amino acids: CASSLGSIGELFF. Here the CDR3 DNA reads TGTGCCAGCAGCTTGGGGTCGATCGGGGAGCTGTTTTTT. The chain joins TRBV5-4 to TRBJ2-2; no definite D call. The V gene's germline CDR1 is SGHNT and CDR2 YYREEE (reference sequence). The length of the CDR3 is 13 residues. The germline V and J ends were trimmed by 0 bases and 7 bases, with 7 bases remaining between them.

This chain connects TRBV7-9 to TRBJ2-1; 7 positions agree with TRBD1. The CDR3 spans 14 residues. The germline V gene encodes CDR1 SEHNR and CDR2 FQNEAQ (reference sequence). V shed 5 bases, J shed 0 bases, and the junction held 1 base outside the gene matches. The CDR3, as DNA: TGTGCCAGCAGCCCAGGGGGCTCCTACAATGAGCAGTTCTTC. It specifies CASSPGGSYNEQFF.

This rearrangement joins TRBV18 to TRBJ2-1; D gene ambiguous. The CDR3 runs to 12 residues. Germline V gene sequence: CDR1 KGHSH, CDR2 LQKENI. The V end was cut by 5 bases, the J end by 2 bases, with 4 bases between. The DNA for the CDR3 is TGTGCCAGCTCAGTAACCTACAATGAGCAGTTCTTC. It specifies CASSVTYNEQFF.

The gene calls are TRBV9 and TRBJ2-1, with D perhaps matching TRBD1 or TRBD2 (5 bases each). CDR1 SGDLS and CDR2 YYNGEE come from the germline V gene. CDR3 length: 16 amino acids. V was pared by 1 base and J by 2 bases, with 13 bases between. In DNA form, the CDR3 reads TGTGCCAGCAGCGTATCAGGGCAGGGAGCCTACAATGAGCAGTTCTTC. Encoded protein: CASSVSGQGAYNEQFF.

V gene TRBV5-1 combines with J gene TRBJ2-6; TRBD2 might be the D (6 bases). CDR1 and CDR2 (germline): SGHRS, YFSETQ. This CDR3 spans 15 amino acids. The V gene lost 8 bases and the J gene lost 0 bases, with 12 bases spanning the gap. The CDR3 loop reads CASLDGSSGANVLTF. The DNA of the CDR3 is TGCGCCAGTCTCGACGGGAGCTCTGGGGCCAACGTCCTGACTTTC.

The chain combines TRBV5-6 with TRBJ2-1; 10 positions agree with TRBD1. This CDR3 contains 14 residues. Germline V CDR1 and CDR2: SGHDT, YYEEEE. The J segment lost 8 bases and the V segment lost 6 bases, leaving 8 bases of the junction unmatched. The CDR3 DNA is TGTGCCAGCACTTTGGACAGGGGGATACATGAGCAGTTCTTC. This translates into CASTLDRGIHEQFF.

The CDR3 DNA is TGCAGTGCTAGTACCCAGTCTGTAATCTCACCCCTCCACTTT. Protein product: CSASTQSVISPLHF. This chain links TRBV20-1 with TRBJ1-6; no firm D call. Between the trimmed V and J ends, which lost 3 bases and 10 bases, there was a span of 16 bases. Germline CDR1 and CDR2: DFQATT and SNEGSKA (reference sequence). This CDR3 has 14 residues.

The chain has TRBV10-3 and TRBJ2-7; 10 bases fit TRBD2. The CDR3 consists of 16 residues. The J segment lost 0 bases and the V segment lost 8 bases, leaving 10 bases of the junction unmatched. CDR1 and CDR2 (germline): ENHRY, SYGVKD. CDR3 protein: CAIGAGSGGSSYEQYF. The CDR3 bases are TGTGCCATCGGGGCGGGTAGCGGGGGGAGCTCCTACGAGCAGTACTTC.

This chain links TRBV30 with TRBJ1-4, with D perhaps TRBD1 (5 bases). Trimming shortened V by 1 base and J by 3 bases, and 24 bases separated the two germline ends. The CDR3 spans 19 residues. CDR1 is GTSNPN, CDR2 SVGIG, per germline (reference sequence). In DNA form, the CDR3 reads TGTGCCTGGAGTGCCAACTACGCGGTAGGGGCGCGGGCTAATGAAAAACTGTTTTTT. It translates to CAWSANYAVGARANEKLFF. The variable domain in full, completed from reference TRBV30 and TRBJ1-4, reads SQTIHQWPATLVQPVGSPLSLECTVEGTSNPNLYWYRQAAGRGLQLLFYSVGIGQISSEVPQNLSASRPQDRQFILSSKKLLLSDSGFYLCAWSANYAVGARANEKLFFGSGTQLSVL.

The gene calls are TRBV27 and TRBJ1-5, with D possibly being TRBD1 (6 bases). CDR1 is MNHEY and CDR2 is SMNVEV in the germline V gene (reference sequence). V was shortened by 3 bases and J by 6 bases, with 15 bases between the two germline ends. The CDR3 consists of 15 residues. DNA for the CDR3: TGTGCCAGCAGTTTGCGAGGGCAGGGGAGTCAGCCCCAGCATTTT. It specifies CASSLRGQGSQPQHF.

V usage is TRBV27 and J usage is TRBJ1-2; no firm D call. V dropped 2 bases and J dropped 4 bases, with 8 bases sitting between them. Germline V gives CDR1 MNHEY, CDR2 SMNVEV (reference sequence). CDR3 length: 13 residues. The CDR3 coding sequence is TGTGCCAGCAGTTTAGGAGCAGGCTATGGCTACACCTTC. Protein product: CASSLGAGYGYTF.

This clone was counted only a few times. The DNA of the CDR3 is TGCAGCGTTGAGGGGGTGGAAGATAACTATGGCTACACCTTC. Protein product: CSVEGVEDNYGYTF. The V call is TRBV29-1, the J call TRBJ1-2; TRBD1 is a possible D gene (5 bases). Per the germline V gene, CDR1 is SQVTM and CDR2 is ANQGSEA. V was clipped by 3 bases and J by 1 base, with 12 bases between them. The CDR3 consists of 14 residues.

V is TRBV18 and J is TRBJ2-1; TRBD2 aligns across 11 bases. From germline, CDR1 is KGHSH and CDR2 LQKENI. The CDR3 is 16 residues long. V lost 3 bases and J lost 7; bases outside the gene matches: 8. As DNA, the CDR3 is TGTGCCAGCTCACCCCTTACTAGCGGGGGACCGAATGAGCAGTTCTTC. This codes for CASSPLTSGGPNEQFF. The entire variable domain, with the rest obtained from reference TRBV18 and TRBJ2-1, is as follows: NAGVMQNPRHLVRRRGQEARLRCSPMKGHSHVYWYRQLPEEGLKFMVYLQKENIIDESGMPKERFSAEFPKEGPSILRIQQVVRGDSAAYFCASSPLTSGGPNEQFFGPGTRLTVL.

This chain uses TRBV5-5 with TRBJ1-4; D gene unclear. Germline V gene sequence: CDR1 SGHKS, CDR2 YYEKEE (reference sequence). V was trimmed by 1 base and J by 5 bases, leaving 9 bases between them. This CDR3 region has 14 residues. The CDR3 bases are TGTGCCAGCAGCTTGATGGCAGCGAATGAAAAACTGTTTTTT. This sequence encodes CASSLMAANEKLFF.